The present T cell receptor beta chain was sequenced within a study of neurological immune-mediated disorders. Notes on the study in general: Across subjects, expanded clones had no CDR3 amino acid sequences in common, pointing to private repertoires in all groups. When grouped phylogenetically, the repertoires of 18 of the 34 multiple sclerosis patients fell together in one related-CDR3 cluster, which is a possible signature.

Over 180 million TCR-beta sequences from 15-18 subjects came from every sequencing run. Via MiXCR, TCRdb re-called the 5' RACE reads, giving one row per CDR3 protein. The sample holds about 74,000 distinct CDR3 sequences, 5.2% seen once. This clonotype has at least ten counts. Its target is unknown. 2 million PBMCs stored at -80 C were the source of the unsorted libraries. The receptor's source is a man between 18 and 29 years old with multiple sclerosis. Source material: PBMCs.

The CDR3 is CASTVAGGSDTQYF. CDR3 bases: TGCGCCAGCACCGTTGCGGGGGGGTCAGATACGCAGTATTTT. J is TRBJ2-3 and V is TRBV5-1; the match to TRBD2 covers 9 bases. Germline V lookup: CDR1 SGHRS, CDR2 YFSETQ. V gave up 6 bases and J gave up 4 bases; unmatched junction bases: 6. The CDR3 contains 14 residues.